The 8 T cell receptor beta chains listed next were all sequenced from one sample in a study of blood T cell repertoires in COVID-19 (TCRdb year 2020). The library came from the immunoSEQ multiplex PCR assay. The source is immuneACCESS, and TCRdb retained only in-frame sequences with V and J called. Part of the clones is not carried over; for the studies checked, unresolved V genes explain less than half of this, and the remainder is unexplained. For this sample there are about 71,000 clones; 75% to 90% appear just once. About 8.1% of the sample is in the top ten clones. The sample comprised peripheral blood. The receptor source for this set is a man aged 45-65 years with active COVID-19.

The chain couples TRBV7-2 to TRBJ2-1, with D possibly matching TRBD2 (6 bases). The CDR3 totals 15 residues. The V and J ends lost 3 bases and 6 bases respectively, with 15 bases between them. Germline V gene data show CDR1 as SGHTA and CDR2 as FQGNSA. The CDR3 protein is CASSFRVTGVNEQFF. As DNA, the CDR3 is TGTGCCAGCAGCTTTCGGGTTACGGGAGTCAATGAGCAGTTCTTC. The entire variable domain, with the rest obtained from reference TRBV7-2 and TRBJ2-1, is as follows: GAGVSQSPSNKVTEKGKDVELRCDPISGHTALYWYRQSLGQGLEFLIYFQGNSAPDKSGLPSDRFSAERTGGSVSTLTIQRTQQEDSAVYLCASSFRVTGVNEQFFGPGTRLTVL.

The chain carries TRBV20-1 and TRBJ1-1, with D possibly being TRBD1 (5 bases). Per the germline V gene, CDR1 is DFQATT and CDR2 is SNEGSKA (reference sequence). Trimming shortened V by 3 bases and J by 3 bases, and 5 bases separated the two germline ends. This CDR3 is 11 amino acids long. The chain's CDR3 is CSARGHTEAFF. Here the CDR3 DNA reads TGCAGTGCTAGGGGGCACACTGAAGCTTTCTTT.

This clone occurred a few times. V is TRBV6-2 or TRBV6-3 and J is TRBJ1-5; the D is unclear. Trimming took 4 bases from V and 5 from J, leaving 6 bases between them. The germline V gene encodes CDR1 MNHEY and CDR2 SVGEGT. The CDR3 sequence is 12 residues long. The CDR3 protein is CASSFFHQPQHF. CDR3 nucleotide sequence: TGTGCCAGCAGTTTCTTCCATCAGCCCCAGCATTTT.

The CDR3 protein is CASSPPPRGEQFF. CDR3 DNA sequence: TGCGCCAGCAGCCCTCCTCCCAGGGGTGAGCAGTTCTTC. This chain connects TRBV23-1 to TRBJ2-1; weak D call: TRBD1 (6 bases). TRBV23-1 is recorded as an ORF, its role being uncertain. V was clipped by 6 bases and J by 9 bases, with 15 bases between them. This CDR3 region has 13 residues.

V is TRBV3-1 (or the pseudogene TRBV3-2) and J is TRBJ1-2, with D uncertain. Deletions cut 1 base from V and 5 bases from J, with 11 bases between. From germline, CDR1 is LGHDT and CDR2 YNNKEL (reference sequence). This CDR3 has 14 residues. CDR3 DNA sequence: TGTGCCAGCAGCCAAGGGAGGCCCCTATATGGCTACACCTTC. It codes for CASSQGRPLYGYTF.

CDR3 coding DNA: TGTGCCAGCAGCCTCGGGACAGTAGGCTACGAGCAGTACTTC. Translated: CASSLGTVGYEQYF. The chain links TRBV11-2 to TRBJ2-7; 7 bases agree with TRBD1. Germline CDR1 reads SGHAT; CDR2 reads FQNNGV. Trimming cost V 5 bases and J 3 bases; bases outside gene matches: 7. CDR3 size: 14 residues. The full variable domain, completed using reference TRBV11-2 and TRBJ2-7, is EAGVAQSPRYKIIEKRQSVAFWCNPISGHATLYWYQQILGQGPKLLIQFQNNGVVDDSQLPKDRFSAERLKGVDSTLKIQPAKLEDSAVYLCASSLGTVGYEQYFGPGTRLTVT.

This chain links TRBV2 with TRBJ2-2; 9 bases fit TRBD1. This CDR3 region has 15 residues. The V gene end was trimmed by 6 bases and the J gene end by 5 bases; junction bases not matched to a gene: 7. Looked up from germline, CDR1 is SNHLY and CDR2 is FYNNEI. The CDR3 bases are TGTGCCAGCAGATATGACAGGGGGGAAACCGGGGAGCTGTTTTTT. Its protein is CASRYDRGETGELFF.

This chain joins TRBV7-9 and TRBJ1-1; TRBD1 aligns across 7 bases. The CDR3 totals 13 residues. The J segment lost 5 bases and the V segment lost 4 bases, leaving 4 bases of the junction unmatched. Per the germline V gene, CDR1 is SEHNR and CDR2 is FQNEAQ (reference sequence). DNA of the CDR3: TGTGCCAGCAGCTCAGGGGGGCGGACTGAAGCTTTCTTT. It is translated as CASSSGGRTEAFF.